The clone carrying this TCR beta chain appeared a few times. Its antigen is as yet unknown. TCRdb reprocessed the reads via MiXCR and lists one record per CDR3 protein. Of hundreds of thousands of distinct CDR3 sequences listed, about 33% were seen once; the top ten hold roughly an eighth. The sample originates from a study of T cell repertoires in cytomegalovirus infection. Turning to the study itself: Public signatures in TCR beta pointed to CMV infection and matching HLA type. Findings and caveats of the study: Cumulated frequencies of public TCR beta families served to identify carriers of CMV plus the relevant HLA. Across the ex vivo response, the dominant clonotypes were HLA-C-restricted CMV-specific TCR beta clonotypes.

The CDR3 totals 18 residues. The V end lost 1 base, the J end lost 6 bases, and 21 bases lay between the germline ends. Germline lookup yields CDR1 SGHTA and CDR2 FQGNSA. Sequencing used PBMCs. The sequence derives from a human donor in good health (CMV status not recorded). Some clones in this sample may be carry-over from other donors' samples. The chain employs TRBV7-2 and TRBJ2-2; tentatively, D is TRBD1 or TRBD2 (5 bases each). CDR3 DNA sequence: TGTGCCAGCAGCTTAGGACGCCCCACGGGGCGTATGGCCGGGGAGCTGTTTTTT. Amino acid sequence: CASSLGRPTGRMAGELFF.